What follows describes a single T cell receptor beta chain. Antigen specificity is unknown. This sample is part of a study of cytomegalovirus exposure and HLA in healthy donors. Study results and caveats: TCR beta V- and J-gene trimming, according to a later analysis, was linked to a missense DCLRE1C variant.

The CDR3 consists of 15 residues. The V segment lost 3 bases and the J segment 4 bases; nucleotides outside the gene matches: 3. Germline V gene sequence: CDR1 SGHNT, CDR2 YYREEE (reference sequence). In the PCR, 60 Vbeta and 13 Jbeta primers were used. Profiled with immunoSEQ multiplex PCR; TCRdb holds only in-frame clones, not every one. The table shows under 200,000 clones, with roughly 71% occurring only once. Sequencing was carried out using PBMCs. The TCR sequence derives from a woman aged 50 to 60 in good health and CMV-seropositive. The chain links TRBV5-4 to TRBJ2-1; TRBD2 aligns across 11 bases. CDR3 nucleotide sequence: TGTGCCAGCAGCTCTAGCGGGGGGCCATACAATGAGCAGTTCTTC. Translating it yields CASSSSGGPYNEQFF.